This T cell receptor beta chain was recorded in a study of shared clonotypes between healthy human individuals. Study-level information: Researchers assigned three CD4 naive, three CD4 memory, two CD8 naive and one CD8 memory plate to each donor. Study results and limitations: Rarefaction showed sorted-subset sequencing was incomplete despite large depth. Relative to memory subsets, naive subsets generally showed larger estimated richness.

In germline, CDR1 is KGHSH, CDR2 LQKENI. The CDR3 is 11 amino acids. The V and J ends lost 4 bases and 5 bases respectively, with 5 bases between them. Repertoires were generated with immunoSEQ multiplex PCR, while TCRdb's copy carries only in-frame clones and drops some. The sample lists about a million clones; more than 65% were seen once. There are a few counts of this clone. As yet, its antigen is unknown. Sequencing was performed on memory CD4+ T cells sorted from blood. Subset defined: CD45RA-negative fraction. The rearrangement uses TRBV18 and TRBJ2-5; no clear D gene. The receptor was derived from a man aged 18 to 30 in good health. The CDR3 reads CASSLVETQYF. The CDR3 DNA reads as TGTGCCAGCTCACTCGTGGAGACCCAGTACTTC.